This entry features one T cell receptor beta chain sequence. Its antigen remains unknown. The data are from a study of blood T cells in healthy people across ages. Turning to the study itself: The capture of about one barcoded beta molecule per two T cells was achieved by template switching. General study points: Older age coincided with a roughly linear decline in TCR beta diversity per million T cells.

Primed by a sample-barcoded 5' primer and a J-beta primer mix, a second PCR proceeded for about 7 to 11 cycles. Each of the cDNA molecules was tagged by a template-switch adaptor with 12 random nucleotides. Each single sample gave us at least 3 million CDR3-containing paired-end reads. TCRdb called the 5' RACE reads again in MiXCR, with one record for every CDR3 protein. The table includes about 680,000 distinct CDR3 sequences, about half detected once. The V gene end was trimmed by 6 bases and the J gene end by 4 bases; junction bases not matched to a gene: 8. The germline V gene has CDR1 DFQATT and CDR2 SNEGSKA (reference sequence). This CDR3 has 14 residues.

The receptor comes from a woman aged 55-75 years in good health. V is TRBV20-1 and J is TRBJ2-2; 7 bases fit TRBD1. Sample: blood. Written as DNA, the CDR3 is TGCAGTGCCAAAGGGGGCGCGGTCACCGGGGAGCTGTTTTTT. Its protein product is CSAKGGAVTGELFF.